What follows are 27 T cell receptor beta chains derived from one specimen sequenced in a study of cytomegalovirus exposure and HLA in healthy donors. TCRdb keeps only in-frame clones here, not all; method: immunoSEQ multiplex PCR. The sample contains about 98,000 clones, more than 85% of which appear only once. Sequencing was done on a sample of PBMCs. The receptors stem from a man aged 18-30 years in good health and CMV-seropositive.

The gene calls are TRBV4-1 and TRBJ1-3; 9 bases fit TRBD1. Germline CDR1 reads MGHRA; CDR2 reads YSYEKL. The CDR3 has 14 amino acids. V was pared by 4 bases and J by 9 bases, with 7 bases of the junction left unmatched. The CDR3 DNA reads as TGCGCCAGCAGCCGACAGGGGGTGGAGACCACCATATATTTT. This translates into CASSRQGVETTIYF.

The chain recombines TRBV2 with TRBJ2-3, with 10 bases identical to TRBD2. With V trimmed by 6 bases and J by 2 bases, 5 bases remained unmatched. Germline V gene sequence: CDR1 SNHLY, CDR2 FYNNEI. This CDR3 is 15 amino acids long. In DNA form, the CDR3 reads TGTGCCAGCAGCCAAGGACTAGCGGACACAGATACGCAGTATTTT. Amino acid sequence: CASSQGLADTDTQYF.

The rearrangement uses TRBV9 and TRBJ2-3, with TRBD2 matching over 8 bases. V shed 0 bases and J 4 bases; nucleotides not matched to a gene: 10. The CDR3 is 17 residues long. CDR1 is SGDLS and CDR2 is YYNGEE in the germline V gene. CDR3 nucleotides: TGTGCCAGCAGCGTAGAGTTGACTAGCGCGTTCTCAGATACGCAGTATTTT. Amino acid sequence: CASSVELTSAFSDTQYF.

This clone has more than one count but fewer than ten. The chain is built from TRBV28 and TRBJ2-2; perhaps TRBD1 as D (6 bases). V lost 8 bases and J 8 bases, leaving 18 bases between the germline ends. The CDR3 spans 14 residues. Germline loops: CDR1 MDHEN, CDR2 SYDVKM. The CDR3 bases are TGTGCCAGCCGGACCCACAGGGTAGCTGGGGAGCTGTTTTTT. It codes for CASRTHRVAGELFF.

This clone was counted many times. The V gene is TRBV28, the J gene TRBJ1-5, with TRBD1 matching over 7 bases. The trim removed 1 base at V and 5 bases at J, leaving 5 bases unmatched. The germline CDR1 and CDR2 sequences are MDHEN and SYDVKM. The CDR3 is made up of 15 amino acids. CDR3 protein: CASSLSGQRDQPQHF. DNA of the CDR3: TGTGCCAGCAGTTTATCGGGACAGCGGGATCAGCCCCAGCATTTT.

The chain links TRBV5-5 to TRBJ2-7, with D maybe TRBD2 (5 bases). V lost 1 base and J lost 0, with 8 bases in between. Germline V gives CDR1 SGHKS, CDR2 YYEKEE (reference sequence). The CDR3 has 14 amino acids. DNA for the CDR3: TGTGCCAGCAGCTTGATCGGGAACTCCTACGAGCAGTACTTC. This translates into CASSLIGNSYEQYF.

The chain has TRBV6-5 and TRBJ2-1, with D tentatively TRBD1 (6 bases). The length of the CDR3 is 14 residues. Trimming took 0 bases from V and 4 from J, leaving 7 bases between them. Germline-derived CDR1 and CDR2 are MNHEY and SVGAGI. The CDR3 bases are TGTGCCAGCAGTTACTCGGACAGTTACAATGAGCAGTTCTTC. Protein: CASSYSDSYNEQFF.

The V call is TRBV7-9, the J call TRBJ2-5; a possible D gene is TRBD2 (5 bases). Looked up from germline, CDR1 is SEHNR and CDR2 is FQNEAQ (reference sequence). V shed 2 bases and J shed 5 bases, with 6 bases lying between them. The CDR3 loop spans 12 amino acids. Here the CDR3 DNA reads TGTGCCAGCAGCTTATTAGCGGAGACCCAGTACTTC. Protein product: CASSLLAETQYF. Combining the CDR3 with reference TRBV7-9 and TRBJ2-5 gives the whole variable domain DTGVSQNPRHKITKRGQNVTFRCDPISEHNRLYWYRQTLGQGPEFLTYFQNEAQLEKSRLLSDRFSAERPKGSFSTLEIQRTEQGDSAMYLCASSLLAETQYFGPGTRLLVL.

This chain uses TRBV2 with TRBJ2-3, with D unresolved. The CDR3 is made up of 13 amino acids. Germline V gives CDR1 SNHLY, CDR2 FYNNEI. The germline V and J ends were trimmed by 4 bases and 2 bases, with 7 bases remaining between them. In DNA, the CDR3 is TGTGCCAGCAGTGCTGTTTCCACAGATACGCAGTATTTT. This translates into CASSAVSTDTQYF.

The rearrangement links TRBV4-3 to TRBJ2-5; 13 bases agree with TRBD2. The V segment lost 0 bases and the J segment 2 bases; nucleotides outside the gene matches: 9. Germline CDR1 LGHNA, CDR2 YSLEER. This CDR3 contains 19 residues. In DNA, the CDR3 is TGCGCCAGCAGCCAAGAGTTACTAGCGGGAGGGGGAGTTCAAGAGACCCAGTACTTC. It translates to CASSQELLAGGGVQETQYF.

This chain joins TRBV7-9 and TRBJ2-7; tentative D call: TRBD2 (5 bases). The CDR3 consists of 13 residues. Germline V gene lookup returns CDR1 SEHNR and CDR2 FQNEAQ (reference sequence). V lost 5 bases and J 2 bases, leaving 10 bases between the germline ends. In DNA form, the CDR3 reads TGTGCCAGCAGCCCCCGAGGGCCCTACGAGCAGTACTTC. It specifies CASSPRGPYEQYF. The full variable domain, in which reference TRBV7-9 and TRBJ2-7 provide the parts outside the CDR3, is DTGVSQNPRHKITKRGQNVTFRCDPISEHNRLYWYRQTLGQGPEFLTYFQNEAQLEKSRLLSDRFSAERPKGSFSTLEIQRTEQGDSAMYLCASSPRGPYEQYFGPGTRLTVT.

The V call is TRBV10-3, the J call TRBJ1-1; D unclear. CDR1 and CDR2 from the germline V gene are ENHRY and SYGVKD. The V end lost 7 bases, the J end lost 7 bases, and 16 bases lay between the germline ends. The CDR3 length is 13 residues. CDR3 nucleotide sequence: TGTGCCATCACCTCCGGCAGCGCGAATGAAGCTTTCTTT. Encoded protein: CAITSGSANEAFF.

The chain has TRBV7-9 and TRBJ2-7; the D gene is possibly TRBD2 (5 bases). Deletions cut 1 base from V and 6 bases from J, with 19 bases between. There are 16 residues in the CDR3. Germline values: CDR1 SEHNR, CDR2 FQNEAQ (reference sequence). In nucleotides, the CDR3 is TGTGCCAGCAGCTTAGATTTTTCAGGAACCGGAGGCGAGCAGTACTTC. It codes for CASSLDFSGTGGEQYF.

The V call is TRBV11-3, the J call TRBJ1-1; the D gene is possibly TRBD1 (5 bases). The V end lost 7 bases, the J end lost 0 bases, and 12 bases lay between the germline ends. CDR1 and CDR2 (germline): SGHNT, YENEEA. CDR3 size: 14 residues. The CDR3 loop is CASTPGYMNTEAFF. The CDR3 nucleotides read TGTGCCAGCACCCCAGGGTATATGAACACTGAAGCTTTCTTT.

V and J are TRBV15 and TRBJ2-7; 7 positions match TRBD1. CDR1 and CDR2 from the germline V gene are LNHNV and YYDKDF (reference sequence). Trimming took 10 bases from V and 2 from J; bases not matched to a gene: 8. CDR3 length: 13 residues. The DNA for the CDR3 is TGTGCCATAGGATCCGGGACAGCCTACGAGCAGTACTTC. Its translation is CAIGSGTAYEQYF.

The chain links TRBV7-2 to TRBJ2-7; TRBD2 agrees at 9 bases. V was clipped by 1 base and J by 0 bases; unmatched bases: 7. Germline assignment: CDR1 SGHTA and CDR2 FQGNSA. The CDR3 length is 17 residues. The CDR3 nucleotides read TGTGCCAGCAGCTTAGTCGCTAGCGGGGCCACCTCCTACGAGCAGTACTTC. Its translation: CASSLVASGATSYEQYF.

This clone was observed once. This CDR3 is CASSQVIRGNQPQHF. The CDR3 bases are TGCGCCAGCAGCCAAGTAATCCGGGGCAATCAGCCCCAGCATTTT. This rearrangement joins TRBV4-1 to TRBJ1-5; D unclear. CDR1 is MGHRA, CDR2 YSYEKL, per germline. V was pared by 1 base and J by 2 bases, with 9 bases between. CDR3 length: 15 residues.

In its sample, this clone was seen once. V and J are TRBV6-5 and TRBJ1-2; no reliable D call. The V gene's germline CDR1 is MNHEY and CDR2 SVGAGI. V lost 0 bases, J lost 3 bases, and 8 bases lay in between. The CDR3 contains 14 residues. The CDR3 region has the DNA TGTGCCAGCAGTTACTCGGCCAGCGACTATGGCTACACCTTC. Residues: CASSYSASDYGYTF.

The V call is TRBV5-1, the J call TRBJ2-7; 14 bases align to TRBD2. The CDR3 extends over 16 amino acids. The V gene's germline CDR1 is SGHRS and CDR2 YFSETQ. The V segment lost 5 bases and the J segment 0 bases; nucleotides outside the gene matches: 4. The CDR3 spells CASRGGTSGSSYEQYF. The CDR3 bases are TGCGCCAGCAGGGGAGGGACTAGCGGGAGCTCCTACGAGCAGTACTTC.

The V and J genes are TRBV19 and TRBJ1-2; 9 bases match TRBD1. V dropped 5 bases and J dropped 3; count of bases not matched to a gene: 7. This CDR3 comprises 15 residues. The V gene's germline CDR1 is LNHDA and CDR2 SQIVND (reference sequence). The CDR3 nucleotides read TGTGCCAGTAGTGGAACAGGGGGCGCGCACTATGGCTACACCTTC. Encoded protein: CASSGTGGAHYGYTF.

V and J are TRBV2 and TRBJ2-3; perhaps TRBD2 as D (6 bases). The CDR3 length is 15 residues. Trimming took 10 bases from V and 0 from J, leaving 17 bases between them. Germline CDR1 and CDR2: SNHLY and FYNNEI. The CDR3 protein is CATLRASVSTDTQYF. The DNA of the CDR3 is TGTGCCACCCTGAGGGCTAGCGTGAGCACAGATACGCAGTATTTT.

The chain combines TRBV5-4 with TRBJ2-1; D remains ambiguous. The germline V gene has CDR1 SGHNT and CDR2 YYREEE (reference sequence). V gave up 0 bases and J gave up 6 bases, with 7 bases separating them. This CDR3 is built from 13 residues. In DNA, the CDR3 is TGTGCCAGCAGCTTGGCCGCGCCCAATGAGCAGTTCTTC. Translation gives CASSLAAPNEQFF. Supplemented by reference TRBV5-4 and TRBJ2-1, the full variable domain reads ETGVTQSPTHLIKTRGQQVTLRCSSQSGHNTVSWYQQALGQGPQFIFQYYREEENGRGNFPPRFSGLQFPNYSSELNVNALELDDSALYLCASSLAAPNEQFFGPGTRLTVL.

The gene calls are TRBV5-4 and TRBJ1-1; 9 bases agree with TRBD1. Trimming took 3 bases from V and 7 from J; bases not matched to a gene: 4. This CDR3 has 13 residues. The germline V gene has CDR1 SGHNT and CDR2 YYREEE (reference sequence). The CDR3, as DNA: TGTGCCAGCAGCTCGGGACAGGGAGGTGAAGCTTTCTTT. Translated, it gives CASSSGQGGEAFF.

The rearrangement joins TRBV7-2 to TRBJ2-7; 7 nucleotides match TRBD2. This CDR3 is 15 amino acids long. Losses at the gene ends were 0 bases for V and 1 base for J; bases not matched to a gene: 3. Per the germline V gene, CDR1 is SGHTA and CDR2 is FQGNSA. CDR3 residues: CASSLAGGGSYEQYF. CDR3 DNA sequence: TGTGCCAGCAGCTTAGCTGGCGGGGGTTCCTACGAGCAGTACTTC.

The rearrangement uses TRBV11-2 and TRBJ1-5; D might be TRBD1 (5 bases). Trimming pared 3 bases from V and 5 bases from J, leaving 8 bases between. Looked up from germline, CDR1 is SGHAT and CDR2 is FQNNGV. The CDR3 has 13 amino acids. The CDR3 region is CASSLSGDQPQHF. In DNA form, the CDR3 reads TGTGCCAGCAGCTTGTCGGGGGATCAGCCCCAGCATTTT.

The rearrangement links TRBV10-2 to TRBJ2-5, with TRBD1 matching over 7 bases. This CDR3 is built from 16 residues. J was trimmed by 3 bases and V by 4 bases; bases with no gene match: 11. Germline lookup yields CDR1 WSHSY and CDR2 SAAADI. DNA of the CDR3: TGCGCCAGCAGTGTGGATCCTTTCGGGACAGAAGAGACCCAGTACTTC. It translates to CASSVDPFGTEETQYF.

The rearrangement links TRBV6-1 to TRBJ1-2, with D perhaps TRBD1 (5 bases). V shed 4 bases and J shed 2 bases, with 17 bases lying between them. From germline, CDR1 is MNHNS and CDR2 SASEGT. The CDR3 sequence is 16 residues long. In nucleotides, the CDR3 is TGTGCCAGCAGTGTCAACGGAAACCAGGGAAACTATGGCTACACCTTC. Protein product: CASSVNGNQGNYGYTF.